This T cell receptor (beta chain) is drawn from a study of blood T cell repertoires in COVID-19. Repertoires were generated with immunoSEQ multiplex PCR, while TCRdb's copy carries only in-frame clones and drops some. Of 190,000 or so clones listed, about 88% are singletons. This clone has a single count. V dropped 0 bases and J dropped 4 bases, with 15 bases sitting between them. Germline-derived CDR1 and CDR2 are LGHNA and YNFKEQ. The CDR3 totals 16 residues. This receptor was obtained from a woman aged 30 to 39 who had been exposed to COVID-19. The specimen was PBMCs or T cells enriched from blood (not recorded which). The chain combines TRBV4-2 with TRBJ2-5; maybe TRBD2 (6 bases). The CDR3 here is CASSQDQSSAGETQYF. In DNA, the CDR3 is TGTGCCAGCAGCCAAGATCAGTCTAGCGCGGGAGAGACCCAGTACTTC.